This TCR beta chain was sequenced during a study of response to subunit inactivated influenza vaccine. Study conclusions and caveats: Authors suggested seasonal influenza vaccinations each recruit few new T cells.

This CDR3 spans 22 amino acids. The germline gives CDR1 MNHEY, CDR2 SVGEGT. The ends were cut back, 4 bases at V and 1 base at J, with 34 bases in the middle. From the RT-PCR reads, TCRdb called clonotypes with MiXCR, one entry per CDR3 protein. The sample lists 500,000 to 600,000 distinct CDR3 sequences, approximately 14% occurring once. This clonotype was seen more than once but under ten times. Its target is not known. This chain uses TRBV6-2 or TRBV6-3 with TRBJ1-2; D possibly corresponds to TRBD1 (6 bases). The TCR sequence derives from a man aged 45-60 years who received an inactivated influenza vaccine. Source: PBMCs from blood, taken 11 to 12 days after vaccination. The CDR3 region is CASSSLRTEPIIPFDYNYGYTF. Written as DNA, the CDR3 is TGTGCCAGCAGTTCTCTAAGGACAGAACCAATAATCCCCTTCGATTATAACTATGGCTACACCTTC.